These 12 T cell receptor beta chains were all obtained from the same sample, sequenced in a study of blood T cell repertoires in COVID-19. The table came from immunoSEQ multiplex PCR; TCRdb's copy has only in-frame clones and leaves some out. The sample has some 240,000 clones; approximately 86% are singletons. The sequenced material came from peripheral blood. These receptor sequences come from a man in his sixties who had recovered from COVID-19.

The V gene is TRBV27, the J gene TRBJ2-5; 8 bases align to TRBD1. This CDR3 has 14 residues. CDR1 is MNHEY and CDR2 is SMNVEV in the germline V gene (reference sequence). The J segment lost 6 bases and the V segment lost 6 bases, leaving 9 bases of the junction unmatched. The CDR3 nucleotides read TGTGCCAGCAGCTGGACAGGGCGCTCCCAGACCCAGTACTTC. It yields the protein CASSWTGRSQTQYF.

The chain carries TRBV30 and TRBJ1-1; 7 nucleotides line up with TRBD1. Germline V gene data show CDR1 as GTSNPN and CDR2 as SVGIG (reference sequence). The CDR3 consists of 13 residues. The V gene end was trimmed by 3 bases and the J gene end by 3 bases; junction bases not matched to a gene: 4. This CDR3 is CAWRGGLDTEAFF. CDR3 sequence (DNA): TGTGCCTGGAGAGGGGGCCTGGACACTGAAGCTTTCTTT.

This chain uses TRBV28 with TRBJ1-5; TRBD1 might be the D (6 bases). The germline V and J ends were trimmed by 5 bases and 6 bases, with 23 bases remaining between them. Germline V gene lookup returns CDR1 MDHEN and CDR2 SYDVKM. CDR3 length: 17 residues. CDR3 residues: CASSPRSISVGGQPQHF. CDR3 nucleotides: TGTGCCAGCAGTCCACGCTCAATCTCAGTAGGGGGTCAGCCCCAGCATTTT.

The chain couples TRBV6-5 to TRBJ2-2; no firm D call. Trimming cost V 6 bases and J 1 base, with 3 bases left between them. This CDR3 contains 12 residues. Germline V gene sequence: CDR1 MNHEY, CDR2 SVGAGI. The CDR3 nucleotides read TGTGCCAGCAGCCGGAACACCGGGGAGCTGTTTTTT. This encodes CASSRNTGELFF.

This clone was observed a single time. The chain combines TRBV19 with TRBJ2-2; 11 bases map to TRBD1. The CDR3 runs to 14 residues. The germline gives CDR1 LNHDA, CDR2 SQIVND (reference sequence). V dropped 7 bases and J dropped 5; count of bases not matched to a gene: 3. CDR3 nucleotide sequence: TGTGCCAGTATCGGGACAGGGGGAACCGGGGAGCTGTTTTTT. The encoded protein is CASIGTGGTGELFF.

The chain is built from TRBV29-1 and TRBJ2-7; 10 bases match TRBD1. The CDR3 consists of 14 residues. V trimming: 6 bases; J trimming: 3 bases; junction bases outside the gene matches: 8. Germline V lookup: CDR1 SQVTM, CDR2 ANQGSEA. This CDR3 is CSVRDRGKGYEQYV. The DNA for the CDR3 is TGCAGCGTCCGGGACAGGGGTAAGGGCTACGAGCAGTACGTC.

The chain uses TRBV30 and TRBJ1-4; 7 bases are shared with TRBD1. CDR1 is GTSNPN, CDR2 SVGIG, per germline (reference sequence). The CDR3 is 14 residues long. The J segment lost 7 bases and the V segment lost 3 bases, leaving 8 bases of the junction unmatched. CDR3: CAWRKDRPSEKLFF. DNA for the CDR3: TGTGCCTGGAGGAAGGACAGGCCGAGTGAAAAACTGTTTTTT.

This chain's CDR3 is CASRITGGNSPLHF. CDR3 bases: TGCGCCAGCAGAATAACAGGGGGTAATTCACCCCTCCACTTT. The rearrangement links TRBV10-2 to TRBJ1-6; TRBD1 aligns across 8 bases. The V gene's germline CDR1 is WSHSY and CDR2 SAAADI. Trimming removed 6 bases from V and 6 bases from J; junction bases left unmatched: 4. The CDR3 is 14 residues long.

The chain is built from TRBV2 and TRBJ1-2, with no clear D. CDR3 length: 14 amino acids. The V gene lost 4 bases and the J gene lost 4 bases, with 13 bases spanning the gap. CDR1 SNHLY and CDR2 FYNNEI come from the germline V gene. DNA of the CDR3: TGTGCCAGCAGTGCATCGGTGTCCTCCTATGGCTACACCTTC. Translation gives CASSASVSSYGYTF.

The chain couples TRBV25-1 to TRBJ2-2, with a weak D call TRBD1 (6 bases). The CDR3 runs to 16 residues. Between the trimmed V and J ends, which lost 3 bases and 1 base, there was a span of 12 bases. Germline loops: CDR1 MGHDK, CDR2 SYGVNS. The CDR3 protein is CASSDYGTLNTGELFF. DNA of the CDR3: TGTGCCAGCAGTGATTACGGGACACTGAACACCGGGGAGCTGTTTTTT.

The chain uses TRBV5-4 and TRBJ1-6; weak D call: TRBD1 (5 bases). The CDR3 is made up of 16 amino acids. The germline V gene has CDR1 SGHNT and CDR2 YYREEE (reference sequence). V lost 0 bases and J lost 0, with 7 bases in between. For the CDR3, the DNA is TGTGCCAGCAGCTTGGACAGGAGCTCCTATAATTCACCCCTCCACTTT. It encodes CASSLDRSSYNSPLHF.

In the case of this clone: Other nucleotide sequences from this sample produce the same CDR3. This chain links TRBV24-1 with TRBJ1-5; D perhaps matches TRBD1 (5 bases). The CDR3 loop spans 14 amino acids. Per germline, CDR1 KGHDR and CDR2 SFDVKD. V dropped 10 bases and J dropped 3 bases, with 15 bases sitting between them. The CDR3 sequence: CATRGPGLNQPQHF. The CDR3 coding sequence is TGTGCCACTAGGGGCCCAGGGCTCAATCAGCCCCAGCATTTT.